A selection of T cell receptor beta chains follows, all from one sample in a study of shared clonotypes between healthy human individuals. The protocol was immunoSEQ multiplex PCR, while the TCRdb copy is restricted to in-frame clones and leaves out a portion. The sample yields roughly 2.6 million clones, 90% to 95% seen once. Sequencing was performed on naive CD4+ T cells sorted from blood. The receptors originated from a man younger than 35 in good health. Each CDR3 is given with its conserved first and last residue. Fields, in order: clone size, J gene, CDR3 length, D gene, V gene, CDR3 protein, CDR3 DNA. A D gene is named only where the DNA matches it firmly. Only part of the rows carry a size: once, few, many, or a class if the clone is expanded.

size: NA
J: TRBJ2-5
length: 13
D: NA
V: TRBV5-1
CDR3: CASSLSGSQTQYF
DNA: TGCGCCAGCAGCTTGTCAGGTTCTCAGACCCAGTACTTC

size: NA
J: TRBJ2-2
length: 14
D: NA
V: TRBV6-1
CDR3: CASREGGRTGELFF
DNA: TGTGCCAGCAGAGAAGGGGGAAGGACCGGGGAGCTGTTTTTT

size: NA
J: TRBJ1-6
length: 13
D: NA
V: TRBV11-3
CDR3: CASSFGVNSPLHF
DNA: TGTGCCAGCAGCTTTGGGGTTAATTCACCCCTCCACTTT

size: NA
J: TRBJ1-3
length: 15
D: TRBD1
V: TRBV19
CDR3: CASTKLTGDGNTIYF
DNA: TGTGCCAGTACCAAATTGACAGGGGACGGAAACACCATATATTTT

size: NA
J: TRBJ1-5
length: 15
D: NA
V: TRBV30
CDR3: CAWSPGGYSNQPQHF
DNA: TGTGCCTGGAGCCCCGGCGGTTATAGCAATCAGCCCCAGCATTTT

size: NA
J: TRBJ2-1
length: 11
D: NA
V: TRBV7-9
CDR3: CASEGYNEQFF
DNA: TGTGCCAGCGAGGGGTACAATGAGCAGTTCTTC

size: NA
J: TRBJ1-1
length: 16
D: NA
V: TRBV5-5
CDR3: CASSFARGPPNTEAFF
DNA: TGTGCCAGCAGCTTCGCCCGGGGACCGCCGAACACTGAAGCTTTCTTT

size: NA
J: TRBJ1-5
length: 13
D: NA
V: TRBV10-1
CDR3: CASSSSVLGPQHF
DNA: TGCGCCAGCAGTTCATCGGTACTAGGGCCCCAGCATTTT

size: NA
J: TRBJ1-2
length: 16
D: NA
V: TRBV6-1
CDR3: CASSEAGPMFNYGYTF
DNA: TGTGCCAGCAGTGAAGCGGGACCGATGTTTAACTATGGCTACACCTTC

size: NA
J: TRBJ2-7
length: 15
D: TRBD1
V: TRBV6-1
CDR3: CASRPDRGPSYEQYF
DNA: TGTGCCAGCAGACCCGACAGGGGGCCCTCCTACGAGCAGTACTTC

size: NA
J: TRBJ2-2
length: 15
D: NA
V: TRBV7-3
CDR3: CASSARPQGPGELFF
DNA: TGTGCCAGCAGCGCTCGCCCACAGGGCCCCGGGGAGCTGTTTTTT

size: NA
J: TRBJ2-3
length: 16
D: NA
V: TRBV21-1
CDR3: CASSKRGLAGADTQYF
DNA: TGTGCCAGCAGCAAAAGGGGACTAGCGGGAGCAGATACGCAGTATTTT

size: NA
J: TRBJ2-6
length: 19
D: TRBD1
V: TRBV28
CDR3: CASSPPARQGRPGANVLTF
DNA: TGTGCCAGCAGTCCCCCCGCTCGACAGGGGCGACCTGGGGCCAACGTCCTGACTTTC

size: NA
J: TRBJ2-7
length: 14
D: TRBD1
V: TRBV5-1
CDR3: CASGQGAKAYEQYF
DNA: TGCGCCAGCGGCCAGGGGGCAAAGGCCTACGAGCAGTACTTC

size: NA
J: TRBJ2-1
length: 12
D: NA
V: TRBV5-4
CDR3: CASSLDTSEQFF
DNA: TGTGCCAGCAGCTTGGACACCTCGGAGCAGTTCTTC

size: few
J: TRBJ1-5
length: 12
D: NA
V: TRBV6-6
CDR3: CASSYSQGEGHF
DNA: TGTGCCAGCAGTTACTCGCAGGGCGAGGGGCATTTT

size: once
J: TRBJ2-7
length: 14
D: NA
V: TRBV5-1
CDR3: CASSLNVGPYEQYF
DNA: TGCGCCAGCAGCTTGAACGTCGGCCCCTACGAGCAGTACTTC